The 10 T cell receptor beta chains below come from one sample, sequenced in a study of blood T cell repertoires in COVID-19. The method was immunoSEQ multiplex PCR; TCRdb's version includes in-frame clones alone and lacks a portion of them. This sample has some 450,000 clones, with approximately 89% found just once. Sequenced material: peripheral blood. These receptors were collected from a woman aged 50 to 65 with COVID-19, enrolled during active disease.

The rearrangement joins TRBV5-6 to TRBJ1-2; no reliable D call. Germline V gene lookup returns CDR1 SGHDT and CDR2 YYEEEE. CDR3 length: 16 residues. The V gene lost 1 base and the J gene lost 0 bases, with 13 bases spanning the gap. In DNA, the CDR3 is TGTGCCAGCAGCTTGTTGTCCGAGGATCCTAACTATGGCTACACCTTC. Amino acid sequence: CASSLLSEDPNYGYTF.

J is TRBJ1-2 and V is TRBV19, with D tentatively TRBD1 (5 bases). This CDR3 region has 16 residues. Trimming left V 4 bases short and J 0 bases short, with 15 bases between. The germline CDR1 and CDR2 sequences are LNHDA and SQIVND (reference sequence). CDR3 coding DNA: TGTGCCAGTAGTACGGGGGACCGCATTTCTAACTATGGCTACACCTTC. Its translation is CASSTGDRISNYGYTF.

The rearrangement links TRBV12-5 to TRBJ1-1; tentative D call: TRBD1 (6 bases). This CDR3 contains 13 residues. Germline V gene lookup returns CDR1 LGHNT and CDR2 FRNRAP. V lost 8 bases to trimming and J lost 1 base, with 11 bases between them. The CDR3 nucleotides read TGTGCTAGTAGTTACAGGGAGAACACTGAAGCTTTCTTT. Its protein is CASSYRENTEAFF. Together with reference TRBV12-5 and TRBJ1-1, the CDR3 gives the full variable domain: DARVTQTPRHKVTEMGQEVTMRCQPILGHNTVFWYRQTMMQGLELLAYFRNRAPLDDSGMPKDRFSAEMPDATLATLKIQPSEPRDSAVYFCASSYRENTEAFFGQGTRLTVV.

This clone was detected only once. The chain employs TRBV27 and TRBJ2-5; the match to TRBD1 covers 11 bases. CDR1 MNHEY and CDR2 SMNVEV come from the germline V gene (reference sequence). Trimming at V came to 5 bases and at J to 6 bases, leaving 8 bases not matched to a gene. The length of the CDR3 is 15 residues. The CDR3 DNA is TGTGCCAGCAGTGGTCGGACAGGGGGCTGGAAGACCCAGTACTTC. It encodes CASSGRTGGWKTQYF.

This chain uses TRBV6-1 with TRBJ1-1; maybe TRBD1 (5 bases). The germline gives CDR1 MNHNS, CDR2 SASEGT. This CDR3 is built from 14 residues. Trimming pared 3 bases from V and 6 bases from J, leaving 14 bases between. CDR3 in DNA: TGTGCCAGCAGTGACGGCCCCCTAGGGGCTGAAGCTTTCTTT. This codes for CASSDGPLGAEAFF.

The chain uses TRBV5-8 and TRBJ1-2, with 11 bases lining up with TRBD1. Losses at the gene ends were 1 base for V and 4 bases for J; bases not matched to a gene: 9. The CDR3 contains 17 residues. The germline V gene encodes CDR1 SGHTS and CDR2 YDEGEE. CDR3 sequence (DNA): TGTGCCAGCAGCTTGTCGTGGACAGGGGGCCGGATCTATGGCTACACCTTC. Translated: CASSLSWTGGRIYGYTF.

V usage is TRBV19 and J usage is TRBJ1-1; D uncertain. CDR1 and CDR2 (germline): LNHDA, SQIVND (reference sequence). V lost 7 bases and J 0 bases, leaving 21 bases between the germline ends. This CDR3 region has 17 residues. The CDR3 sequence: CASTPPGKPRMNTEAFF. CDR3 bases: TGTGCCAGTACCCCCCCCGGGAAACCCAGGATGAACACTGAAGCTTTCTTT.

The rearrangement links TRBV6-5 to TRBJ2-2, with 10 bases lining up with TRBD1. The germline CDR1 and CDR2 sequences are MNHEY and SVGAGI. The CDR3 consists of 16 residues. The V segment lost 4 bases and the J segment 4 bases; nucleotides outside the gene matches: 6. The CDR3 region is CASSSQRTGGTGELFF. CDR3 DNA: TGTGCCAGCAGTTCACAAAGGACAGGGGGCACCGGGGAGCTGTTTTTT.

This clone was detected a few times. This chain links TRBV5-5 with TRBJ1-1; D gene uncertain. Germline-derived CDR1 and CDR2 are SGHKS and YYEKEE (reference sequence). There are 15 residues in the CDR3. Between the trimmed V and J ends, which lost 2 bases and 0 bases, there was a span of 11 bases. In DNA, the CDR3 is TGTGCCAGCAGCTTAACACGGCGGATGAACACTGAAGCTTTCTTT. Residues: CASSLTRRMNTEAFF.

The CDR3 DNA is TGTGCCAGCAGTCCCTCGGGACTAAGTGCAGATACGCAGTATTTT. The encoded protein is CASSPSGLSADTQYF. The chain carries TRBV6-5 and TRBJ2-3, with 7 bases aligning to TRBD2. Germline CDR1 MNHEY, CDR2 SVGAGI. The CDR3 contains 15 residues. After removal of 5 bases from V and 4 bases from J, the junction contained 9 bases not matched to a gene.